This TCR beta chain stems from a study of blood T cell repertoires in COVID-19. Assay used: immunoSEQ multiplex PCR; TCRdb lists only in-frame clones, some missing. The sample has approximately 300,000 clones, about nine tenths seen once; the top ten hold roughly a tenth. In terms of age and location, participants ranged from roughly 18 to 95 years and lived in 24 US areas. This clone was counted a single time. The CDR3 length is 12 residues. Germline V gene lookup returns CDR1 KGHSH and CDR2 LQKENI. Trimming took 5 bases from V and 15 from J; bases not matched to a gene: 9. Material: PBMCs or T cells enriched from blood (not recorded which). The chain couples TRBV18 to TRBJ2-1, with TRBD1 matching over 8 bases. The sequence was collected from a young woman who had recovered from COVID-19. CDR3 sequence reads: CASSADREPVFF. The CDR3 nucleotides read TGTGCCAGCTCAGCGGACAGGGAACCAGTGTTCTTC.